The entry below describes one T cell receptor (beta chain). Per the germline V gene, CDR1 is SGHRS and CDR2 is YFSETQ. V dropped 4 bases and J dropped 2; count of bases not matched to a gene: 6. The CDR3 sequence is 15 residues long. Original analysis: Estimated nucleated cell counts came from reference gene primer amplification. Measured with immunoSEQ multiplex PCR; TCRdb has only the in-frame clones, and not every one. V and J calls and clone size are copied from that table; D and trimming were computed from the DNA. The repertoire includes about 250,000 clones, roughly 90% of them detected once, and 0.9% to 1% sits in the top ten. The record originates from a study of blood T cell repertoires in COVID-19. About the research overall: Specimens from acute and convalescent COVID-19 originated in the United States, Italy and Spain. The analysed material was cDNA or gDNA that came from T cells, B-cell-depleted T cells, or PBMCs.

The sample taken for sequencing was peripheral blood. The genes are TRBV5-1 and TRBJ2-3; TRBD1 matches at 8 bases. The origin of this receptor is a woman aged 40 to 55 who had recovered from COVID-19. The CDR3 DNA follows: TGCGCCAGCAGCCAAATGACAGGGGCCACAGATACGCAGTATTTT. Its translation: CASSQMTGATDTQYF.